This T cell receptor beta chain was captured by sequencing in a study of sequential checkpoint blockade in melanoma. The CDR3 spans 19 residues. The V gene end was trimmed by 5 bases and the J gene end by 0 bases; junction bases not matched to a gene: 12. Germline V gene lookup returns CDR1 LNHDA and CDR2 SQIVND (reference sequence). The treatment: randomized to nivolumab then ipilimumab (arm A) or the reverse (arm B). Sorted cells were live CD3+CD8+, lacking CD19 and CD56, from PBMCs. Some clones are missing from TCRdb's copy, which holds only in-frame ones; the method was immunoSEQ multiplex PCR. The sample shows around 5,200 clones, around 79% of them seen only once.

This specimen consisted of CD8+ T cells sorted from blood (inferred from file names), obtained from a patient given nivolumab and ipilimumab in sequence. This receptor was obtained from a human donor with melanoma. V and J are TRBV19 and TRBJ2-2; 10 positions match TRBD2. The CDR3 region is CASSSGLAGEGPNTGELFF. The CDR3 nucleotides read TGTGCCAGTAGTTCCGGTCTAGCGGGAGAAGGGCCGAACACCGGGGAGCTGTTTTTT.